The rows below give T cell receptor beta chains drawn from one sample of a study of blood T cell repertoires in COVID-19. Here immunoSEQ multiplex PCR was the method, and the copy in TCRdb shows in-frame clones only, minus some. The sample records 130,000 or so clones, roughly 86% being singletons. What was sequenced was PBMCs or T cells enriched from blood (not recorded which). These receptors were taken from a woman aged 50 to 60 with acute COVID-19. Each CDR3 is given with its conserved first and last residue. D genes are given only for firm matches. Size is omitted from some rows. Given values are once, few, many or a class for expanded clones.

CDR3 length: 14; D gene: .; clone size: .; V gene: TRBV3-1/TRBV3-2; J gene: TRBJ2-5; CDR3 protein: CASSLPNGQETQYF; CDR3 DNA: TGTGCCAGCAGCCTCCCGAACGGGCAAGAGACCCAGTACTTC
CDR3 length: 14; D gene: .; clone size: once; V gene: TRBV27; J gene: TRBJ2-1; CDR3 protein: CASRTAGTNNEQFF; CDR3 DNA: TGTGCCAGCAGAACTGCCGGGACAAACAATGAGCAGTTCTTC
CDR3 length: 13; D gene: .; clone size: .; V gene: TRBV2; J gene: TRBJ1-1; CDR3 protein: CASSGTANTEAFF; CDR3 DNA: TGTGCCAGCAGTGGGACAGCGAACACTGAAGCTTTCTTT
CDR3 length: 13; D gene: .; clone size: .; V gene: TRBV12-3/TRBV12-4; J gene: TRBJ1-1; CDR3 protein: CASSLGEATEAFF; CDR3 DNA: TGTGCCAGCAGTTTAGGTGAGGCCACTGAAGCTTTCTTT
CDR3 length: 16; D gene: TRBD2; clone size: .; V gene: TRBV4-1; J gene: TRBJ2-7; CDR3 protein: CASSQAPSGMVNEQYF; CDR3 DNA: TGCGCCAGCAGCCAAGCTCCTAGCGGGATGGTCAACGAGCAGTACTTC
CDR3 length: 15; D gene: TRBD1; clone size: few; V gene: TRBV4-1; J gene: TRBJ1-2; CDR3 protein: CASSQETGDDYGYTF; CDR3 DNA: TGCGCCAGCAGCCAAGAAACAGGGGACGACTATGGCTACACCTTC
CDR3 length: 17; D gene: TRBD2; clone size: .; V gene: TRBV7-3; J gene: TRBJ2-1; CDR3 protein: CASSSYPGGRAYNEQFF; CDR3 DNA: TGTGCCAGCAGCTCCTATCCCGGCGGGAGGGCCTACAATGAGCAGTTCTTC
CDR3 length: 13; D gene: TRBD1; clone size: .; V gene: TRBV4-3; J gene: TRBJ1-2; CDR3 protein: CASSRGQGGGYTF; CDR3 DNA: TGCGCCAGCAGCCGGGGACAGGGAGGTGGCTACACCTTC
CDR3 length: 14; D gene: .; clone size: .; V gene: TRBV28; J gene: TRBJ1-4; CDR3 protein: CASRTGFSSEKLFF; CDR3 DNA: TGTGCCAGCAGAACCGGGTTCAGCAGTGAAAAACTGTTTTTT
CDR3 length: 17; D gene: .; clone size: .; V gene: TRBV6-2/TRBV6-3; J gene: TRBJ2-7; CDR3 protein: CASSYRLEDFSSYEQYF; CDR3 DNA: TGTGCCAGCAGTTATCGGCTAGAGGACTTTAGCTCCTACGAGCAGTACTTC
CDR3 length: 14; D gene: .; clone size: .; V gene: TRBV3-1/TRBV3-2; J gene: TRBJ2-5; CDR3 protein: CASSQGALQETQYF; CDR3 DNA: TGTGCCAGCAGCCAGGGGGCCTTACAAGAGACCCAGTACTTC
CDR3 length: 18; D gene: TRBD2; clone size: few; V gene: TRBV7-6; J gene: TRBJ2-3; CDR3 protein: CASSSHMGLAGATDTQYF; CDR3 DNA: TGTGCCAGCAGCTCCCATATGGGACTAGCGGGAGCGACAGATACGCAGTATTTT
CDR3 length: 15; D gene: TRBD2; clone size: few; V gene: TRBV19; J gene: TRBJ2-1; CDR3 protein: CASRNGGRTNNEQFF; CDR3 DNA: TGTGCCAGTCGCAACGGCGGGAGAACGAACAATGAGCAGTTCTTC
CDR3 length: 13; D gene: .; clone size: .; V gene: TRBV6-5; J gene: TRBJ2-4; CDR3 protein: CASGQDRRNIQYF; CDR3 DNA: TGTGCCAGCGGGCAGGACAGAAGGAACATTCAGTACTTC
CDR3 length: 17; D gene: TRBD2; clone size: .; V gene: TRBV11-2; J gene: TRBJ2-3; CDR3 protein: CASSSPGLALSTDTQYF; CDR3 DNA: TGTGCCAGCAGCTCGCCGGGACTAGCGCTGAGCACAGATACGCAGTATTTT
CDR3 length: 16; D gene: .; clone size: once; V gene: TRBV28; J gene: TRBJ1-5; CDR3 protein: CASSLGGDPGNQPQHF; CDR3 DNA: TGTGCCAGCAGTTTAGGCGGGGATCCGGGCAATCAGCCCCAGCATTTT
CDR3 length: 11; D gene: .; clone size: few; V gene: TRBV6-5; J gene: TRBJ2-3; CDR3 protein: CASLGGDTQYF; CDR3 DNA: TGTGCCTCACTAGGAGGGGATACGCAGTATTTT
CDR3 length: 14; D gene: .; clone size: .; V gene: TRBV27; J gene: TRBJ1-5; CDR3 protein: CASSLGSGIWPQHF; CDR3 DNA: TGTGCCAGCAGTTTAGGGTCAGGGATTTGGCCCCAGCATTTT
CDR3 length: 15; D gene: .; clone size: .; V gene: TRBV2; J gene: TRBJ2-1; CDR3 protein: CASRPPGLHYNEQFF; CDR3 DNA: TGTGCCAGCAGGCCCCCGGGACTCCACTACAATGAGCAGTTCTTC
CDR3 length: 15; D gene: TRBD2; clone size: .; V gene: TRBV4-2; J gene: TRBJ2-1; CDR3 protein: CASSQEAGGPNEQFF; CDR3 DNA: TGTGCCAGCAGCCAAGAAGCGGGAGGGCCCAATGAGCAGTTCTTC
CDR3 length: 13; D gene: .; clone size: .; V gene: TRBV4-1; J gene: TRBJ2-7; CDR3 protein: CASSPRLGHEQYF; CDR3 DNA: TGCGCCAGCAGCCCCCGGTTGGGCCACGAGCAGTACTTC
CDR3 length: 18; D gene: .; clone size: .; V gene: TRBV10-2; J gene: TRBJ1-6; CDR3 protein: CASRAAGTRSSYNSPLHF; CDR3 DNA: TGCGCCAGCAGGGCGGCGGGCACTAGGAGCTCCTATAATTCACCCCTCCACTTT
CDR3 length: 12; D gene: .; clone size: .; V gene: TRBV6-2/TRBV6-3; J gene: TRBJ2-1; CDR3 protein: CASSQVGHEQFF; CDR3 DNA: TGTGCCAGCAGTCAGGTCGGCCATGAGCAGTTCTTC
CDR3 length: 14; D gene: TRBD2; clone size: .; V gene: TRBV7-3; J gene: TRBJ2-3; CDR3 protein: CASSRSGSSDTQYF; CDR3 DNA: TGTGCCAGCAGCCGTAGCGGGAGTTCAGATACGCAGTATTTT
CDR3 length: 15; D gene: TRBD1; clone size: .; V gene: TRBV5-1; J gene: TRBJ1-4; CDR3 protein: CASSYNRGTNEKLFF; CDR3 DNA: TGCGCCAGCAGCTACAACAGGGGCACTAATGAAAAACTGTTTTTT
CDR3 length: 13; D gene: TRBD1; clone size: .; V gene: TRBV7-2; J gene: TRBJ2-5; CDR3 protein: CASSSGGIQTQYF; CDR3 DNA: TGTGCCAGCAGCTCAGGGGGCATTCAGACCCAGTACTTC
CDR3 length: 15; D gene: .; clone size: .; V gene: TRBV3-1/TRBV3-2; J gene: TRBJ2-2; CDR3 protein: CASSWGTGDTGELFF; CDR3 DNA: TGTGCCAGCAGCTGGGGGACGGGGGACACCGGGGAGCTGTTTTTT
CDR3 length: 13; D gene: TRBD2; clone size: .; V gene: TRBV6-6; J gene: TRBJ2-4; CDR3 protein: CATRFAGEPIQYF; CDR3 DNA: TGTGCCACCCGTTTCGCGGGAGAGCCCATTCAGTACTTC
CDR3 length: 13; D gene: TRBD1; clone size: .; V gene: TRBV7-3; J gene: TRBJ2-1; CDR3 protein: CASSGTTGNEQFF; CDR3 DNA: TGTGCCAGCAGCGGAACGACAGGGAATGAGCAGTTCTTC
CDR3 length: 13; D gene: .; clone size: .; V gene: TRBV7-5; J gene: TRBJ2-4; CDR3 protein: CVRSLAGENIQYF; CDR3 DNA: TGTGTCAGAAGCTTAGCGGGAGAAAACATTCAGTACTTC
CDR3 length: 16; D gene: TRBD2; clone size: .; V gene: TRBV7-8; J gene: TRBJ2-5; CDR3 protein: CASSSRGGEWEETQYF; CDR3 DNA: TGTGCCAGCAGCTCCCGGGGGGGAGAGTGGGAAGAGACCCAGTACTTC
CDR3 length: 11; D gene: .; clone size: .; V gene: TRBV2; J gene: TRBJ2-7; CDR3 protein: CASKAVSEQYF; CDR3 DNA: TGTGCCAGCAAAGCGGTCAGCGAGCAGTACTTC
CDR3 length: 13; D gene: TRBD1; clone size: .; V gene: TRBV28; J gene: TRBJ1-2; CDR3 protein: CASSLGGQGPYTF; CDR3 DNA: TGTGCCAGCAGTTTGGGGGGACAGGGTCCCTACACCTTC
CDR3 length: 14; D gene: TRBD1; clone size: few; V gene: TRBV7-9; J gene: TRBJ2-1; CDR3 protein: CASSERTGTHEQFF; CDR3 DNA: TGTGCCAGCAGCGAAAGGACAGGGACGCATGAGCAGTTCTTC
CDR3 length: 13; D gene: .; clone size: .; V gene: TRBV14; J gene: TRBJ1-1; CDR3 protein: CASSRLTPWEAFF; CDR3 DNA: TGTGCCAGCAGCCGCTTGACACCATGGGAAGCTTTCTTT
CDR3 length: 18; D gene: TRBD2; clone size: .; V gene: TRBV9; J gene: TRBJ2-3; CDR3 protein: CASSVGAGLAGVTDTQYF; CDR3 DNA: TGTGCCAGCAGCGTGGGGGCAGGGCTAGCGGGGGTCACAGATACGCAGTATTTT
CDR3 length: 11; D gene: .; clone size: .; V gene: TRBV5-6; J gene: TRBJ2-5; CDR3 protein: CASSFSETQYF; CDR3 DNA: TGTGCCAGCAGCTTTAGCGAGACCCAGTACTTC
CDR3 length: 17; D gene: .; clone size: .; V gene: TRBV29-1; J gene: TRBJ2-1; CDR3 protein: CSVARAQRVSIYNEQFF; CDR3 DNA: TGCAGCGTTGCCAGGGCCCAGCGGGTCTCCATCTACAATGAGCAGTTCTTC
CDR3 length: 16; D gene: .; clone size: .; V gene: TRBV5-8; J gene: TRBJ1-5; CDR3 protein: CASSRRQAEGNQPQHF; CDR3 DNA: TGTGCCAGCAGCCGCCGACAGGCGGAAGGCAATCAGCCCCAGCATTTT
CDR3 length: 13; D gene: .; clone size: .; V gene: TRBV4-2; J gene: TRBJ2-1; CDR3 protein: CASSQDPGGKEFF; CDR3 DNA: TGTGCCAGCAGCCAGGACCCAGGGGGGAAGGAGTTCTTC
CDR3 length: 14; D gene: .; clone size: .; V gene: TRBV10-1; J gene: TRBJ2-1; CDR3 protein: CASSEKIEMNEQFF; CDR3 DNA: TGCGCCAGCAGTGAGAAAATTGAGATGAATGAGCAGTTCTTC
CDR3 length: 15; D gene: .; clone size: .; V gene: TRBV25-1; J gene: TRBJ1-1; CDR3 protein: CASTPRGGQNTEAFF; CDR3 DNA: TGTGCCAGCACGCCCCGTGGGGGCCAGAACACTGAAGCTTTCTTT
CDR3 length: 16; D gene: .; clone size: .; V gene: TRBV5-1; J gene: TRBJ1-4; CDR3 protein: CASSLTTRGNNEKLFF; CDR3 DNA: TGCGCCAGCAGCTTGACGACTAGGGGAAATAATGAAAAACTGTTTTTT
CDR3 length: 16; D gene: .; clone size: .; V gene: TRBV4-1; J gene: TRBJ1-1; CDR3 protein: CASSQARGLLDTEAFF; CDR3 DNA: TGCGCCAGCAGCCAAGCGCGGGGGCTGCTAGACACTGAAGCTTTCTTT
CDR3 length: 14; D gene: TRBD1; clone size: .; V gene: TRBV3-1/TRBV3-2; J gene: TRBJ1-4; CDR3 protein: CASSHNGQVEKLFF; CDR3 DNA: TGTGCCAGCAGCCATAATGGACAGGTTGAAAAACTGTTTTTT
CDR3 length: 13; D gene: .; clone size: .; V gene: TRBV7-2; J gene: TRBJ2-1; CDR3 protein: CASSLAGAHEQFF; CDR3 DNA: TGTGCCAGCAGCTTAGCGGGAGCCCATGAGCAGTTCTTC
CDR3 length: 15; D gene: .; clone size: .; V gene: TRBV7-9; J gene: TRBJ1-6; CDR3 protein: CASSLGGQNNSPLHF; CDR3 DNA: TGTGCCAGCAGCTTAGGAGGTCAGAATAATTCACCCCTCCACTTT
CDR3 length: 13; D gene: TRBD1; clone size: .; V gene: TRBV5-4; J gene: TRBJ1-2; CDR3 protein: CAGTIGTDYGYTF; CDR3 DNA: TGTGCCGGAACAATCGGGACAGACTATGGCTACACCTTC
CDR3 length: 15; D gene: TRBD2; clone size: .; V gene: TRBV14; J gene: TRBJ2-2; CDR3 protein: CASSQRTSGTGELFF; CDR3 DNA: TGTGCCAGCAGCCAACGGACTAGCGGGACCGGGGAGCTGTTTTTT
CDR3 length: 14; D gene: .; clone size: .; V gene: TRBV7-2; J gene: TRBJ2-3; CDR3 protein: CASTRRGSTDTQYF; CDR3 DNA: TGTGCCAGCACCCGGAGGGGTAGCACAGATACGCAGTATTTT